One sample yielded the 12 T cell receptor beta chains listed below, sequenced in a study of blood T cells in healthy people across ages. Through a sample-barcoded 5' primer and a J-beta primer mix, a second PCR was run for 7 to 11 cycles. In TCRdb, the 5' RACE reads were re-called with MiXCR into one record per CDR3 protein. The sample has about 1.6 million distinct CDR3 sequences, around 36% seen once. Sequenced sample: blood. The receptors originated from a woman aged 25 to 45 in good health.

The rearrangement joins TRBV7-9 to TRBJ1-2; the D is unclear. This CDR3 has 11 amino acids. Trimming took off 4 bases at V and 6 bases at J, with 6 bases between the two ends. From germline, CDR1 is SEHNR and CDR2 FQNEAQ (reference sequence). In DNA, the CDR3 is TGTGCCAGCAGCTACGACGATGGCTACACCTTC. It translates to CASSYDDGYTF.

There are a few counts of this clonotype. This chain connects TRBV24-1 to TRBJ2-1, with TRBD2 identical over 7 bases. Germline V gene lookup returns CDR1 KGHDR and CDR2 SFDVKD. The V and J ends lost 4 bases and 10 bases, in that order; junction bases with no gene match: 18. This CDR3 has 17 residues. The DNA of the CDR3 is TGTGCCACCAGTGACCCCTCTACGCCAAGCGGGATAGGGGAGCAGTTCTTC. It encodes CATSDPSTPSGIGEQFF.

This clonotype came up many times. The V call is TRBV7-9, the J call TRBJ2-1; D assignment may be TRBD1 or TRBD2 (5 bases each). The CDR3 has 15 residues. Germline V gives CDR1 SEHNR, CDR2 FQNEAQ (reference sequence). Trimming left V 3 bases short and J 2 bases short, with 11 bases between. The CDR3 reads CASSLGPTAYNEQFF. The DNA for the CDR3 is TGTGCCAGCAGCTTGGGACCGACCGCCTACAATGAGCAGTTCTTC.

This clonotype was counted once. The rearrangement uses TRBV5-1 and TRBJ1-2, with D perhaps matching TRBD1 (5 bases). Looked up from germline, CDR1 is SGHRS and CDR2 is YFSETQ. V lost 4 bases to trimming and J lost 0 bases, with 16 bases between them. CDR3 length equals 16 residues. CDR3 amino acids: CASSLRRDSTNYGYTF. CDR3 DNA sequence: TGCGCCAGCAGCCTTCGAAGGGACTCGACTAACTATGGCTACACCTTC.

In this sample, this clonotype turned up a few times. This chain connects TRBV27 to TRBJ1-2; D may be TRBD1 (5 bases). The CDR3 has 12 residues. Trimming left V 6 bases short and J 11 bases short, with 16 bases between. Looked up from germline, CDR1 is MNHEY and CDR2 is SMNVEV (reference sequence). The CDR3 coding sequence is TGTGCCAGCAGCCACGAGGGGATGGCTTACACCTTC. Its protein is CASSHEGMAYTF.

This clonotype was seen a handful of times. V gene TRBV20-1 combines with J gene TRBJ1-2, with 11 bases that match TRBD1. The germline gives CDR1 DFQATT, CDR2 SNEGSKA (reference sequence). V gave up 1 base and J gave up 1 base; unmatched junction bases: 11. CDR3 length: 18 residues. As DNA, the CDR3 is TGCAGTGCTAGAGTCCGAGGACAGGGGGCTTTGTTTAACTATGGCTACACCTTC. Translating it yields CSARVRGQGALFNYGYTF.

A few counts support this clonotype. The chain combines TRBV29-1 with TRBJ1-2, with 8 bases aligning to TRBD1. The CDR3 loop spans 13 amino acids. CDR1 is SQVTM and CDR2 is ANQGSEA in the germline V gene. Trimming cost V 6 bases and J 4 bases; bases outside gene matches: 7. CDR3 protein: CSVADRVGYGYTF. The DNA of the CDR3 is TGCAGCGTCGCGGACAGGGTGGGCTATGGCTACACCTTC.

The chain uses TRBV7-9 and TRBJ2-7; 7 bases are shared with TRBD2. The J call may not be correct, given that the DNA end is closer to TRBJ2-5. CDR1 SEHNR and CDR2 FQNEAQ come from the germline V gene (reference sequence). The CDR3 runs to 16 residues. Here the CDR3 reads CASRPMGPAGKETQYF. CDR3 bases: TGTGCCAGCAGACCCATGGGACCAGCGGGAAAGGAGACCCAGTACTTC.

This clonotype was picked up a small number of times. This chain uses TRBV7-9 with TRBJ2-7; D may correspond to TRBD1 or TRBD2 (5 bases each). Trimming took 8 bases from V and 3 from J, leaving 20 bases between them. This CDR3 region has 15 residues. CDR1 is SEHNR, CDR2 FQNEAQ, per germline (reference sequence). The DNA of the CDR3 is TGTGCCAGCGGGGCCCCCGGGACCGGATACTACGAGCAGTACTTC. Protein sequence: CASGAPGTGYYEQYF. Complete variable domain (other parts from reference TRBV7-9 and TRBJ2-7): DTGVSQNPRHKITKRGQNVTFRCDPISEHNRLYWYRQTLGQGPEFLTYFQNEAQLEKSRLLSDRFSAERPKGSFSTLEIQRTEQGDSAMYLCASGAPGTGYYEQYFGPGTRLTVT.

The rearrangement uses TRBV14 and TRBJ2-1; no definite D call. This CDR3 region has 12 residues. CDR1 and CDR2 (germline): SGHDN, FVKESK. V was shortened by 3 bases and J by 13 bases, with 13 bases between the two germline ends. CDR3 amino acids: CASSQAPAEQFF. The DNA for the CDR3 is TGTGCCAGCAGCCAGGCTCCGGCCGAACAGTTCTTC.

This clonotype was observed a handful of times. The chain employs TRBV7-9 and TRBJ2-2, with unresolved D. Germline lookup yields CDR1 SEHNR and CDR2 FQNEAQ (reference sequence). CDR3 length: 16 amino acids. Trimming cost V 2 bases and J 3 bases, with 13 bases left between them. As DNA, the CDR3 is TGTGCCAGCAGCTTAATGGTCCTATTCCACACCGGGGAGCTGTTTTTT. This sequence encodes CASSLMVLFHTGELFF.

V gene TRBV7-2 combines with J gene TRBJ2-7; D remains unclear. The V end was cut by 3 bases, the J end by 2 bases, with 14 bases between. Germline V gives CDR1 SGHTA, CDR2 FQGNSA. The CDR3 covers 15 residues. The CDR3 is CASSFNRKSTYEQYF. CDR3 in DNA: TGTGCCAGCAGCTTTAATAGAAAATCAACCTACGAGCAGTACTTC. The complete variable domain, with remaining parts taken from reference TRBV7-2 and TRBJ2-7, reads GAGVSQSPSNKVTEKGKDVELRCDPISGHTALYWYRQSLGQGLEFLIYFQGNSAPDKSGLPSDRFSAERTGGSVSTLTIQRTQQEDSAVYLCASSFNRKSTYEQYFGPGTRLTVT.